This T cell receptor (beta chain) was retrieved from a study of sequential checkpoint blockade in melanoma. About the research overall: Randomization was 1:1 between first-line nivolumab→ipilimumab and ipilimumab→nivolumab.

Relative to its sample, this clone is medium-sized. The CDR3 has 12 residues. In germline, CDR1 is MDHEN, CDR2 SYDVKM. Deletions cut 5 bases from V and 7 bases from J, with 9 bases between. Profiling relied on immunoSEQ multiplex PCR, and the TCRdb table lists in-frame clones only, not all of them. In the table there are some 10,000 clones, roughly 77% of which are singletons. Noted treatment: randomized to nivolumab then ipilimumab (arm A) or the reverse (arm B). The chain uses TRBV28 and TRBJ2-1, with a tentative D call TRBD2 (5 bases). The sequencing used CD8+ T cells sorted from blood (inferred from file names), collected from a patient given nivolumab and ipilimumab in sequence. This TCR was sampled from a human donor with melanoma. The CDR3 nucleotides are TGTGCCAGCAGTCGCTGGAGGAATGAGCAGTTCTTC. This gives the protein CASSRWRNEQFF.